The rows below give T cell receptor beta chains drawn from one sample of a study of blood T cell repertoires in COVID-19. TCRdb's table, derived via immunoSEQ multiplex PCR, lists solely in-frame clones and lacks some. The repertoire holds some 150,000 clones, with approximately 85% as singletons. Material: peripheral blood. These receptors were obtained from a woman of 80 years or more with acute or convalescent COVID-19. CDR3s include the opening cysteine and the closing phenylalanine or tryptophan. D genes are given only for firm matches. Size tells how often a clone was seen (once, few, many) or the class of an expanded clone, and some rows leave it out.

>NA|NA|TRBV28|TRBJ2-2
TGTGCCAGCAGTCCCCCGGGCGGGGAGAACGGGGAGCTGTTTTTT
CASSPPGGENGELFF
>TRBD2|NA|TRBV4-1|TRBJ2-5
TGCGCCAGCGGGGGACTAGGAGGAGAGACCCAGTACTTC
CASGGLGGETQYF
>TRBD2|NA|TRBV5-1|TRBJ2-5
TGCGCCAGCAGCCCGGGACTAGCGGGAGCCGAGACCCAGTACTTC
CASSPGLAGAETQYF
>TRBD1|NA|TRBV4-1|TRBJ2-5
TGCGCCAGCAGCCTGGGACAGCAAGAGACCCAGTACTTC
CASSLGQQETQYF
>TRBD2|NA|TRBV28|TRBJ2-7
TGTGCCAGCAGTTTATTGACGACTAGCGGGAACGCCGAGCAGTACTTC
CASSLLTTSGNAEQYF
>NA|few|TRBV7-8|TRBJ1-5
TGTGCCAGCAACCACCCGGGTCAGCCCCAGCATTTT
CASNHPGQPQHF
>TRBD2|few|TRBV2|TRBJ2-1
TGTGCCAGCAGGAGAGAAGCGGGAGGGCACAATGAGCAGTTCTTC
CASRREAGGHNEQFF
>TRBD1|NA|TRBV5-1|TRBJ1-1
TGCGCCAGCAGAGTTGAAGGACAGGGGGCAACTGAAGCTTTCTTT
CASRVEGQGATEAFF
>NA|NA|TRBV5-4|TRBJ1-1
TGTGCCAGCAGCGGCTACACTGAAGCTTTCTTT
CASSGYTEAFF
>TRBD1|NA|TRBV19|TRBJ1-5
TGTGCCAGTAGTCCGAGACAGGGGGGTCAGCCCCAGCATTTT
CASSPRQGGQPQHF
>NA|NA|TRBV9|TRBJ2-2
TGTGCCAGCTCAAGCGATCCCACCGGGGAGCTGTTTTTT
CASSSDPTGELFF
>NA|NA|TRBV11-2|TRBJ2-7
TGTGCCAGCAGCTTATCCCTTACCTACGAGCAGTACTTC
CASSLSLTYEQYF
>NA|NA|TRBV19|TRBJ1-6
TGTGCCAGTAGTACCACAAGGGGTGGTAATTCACCCCTCCACTTT
CASSTTRGGNSPLHF
>NA|NA|TRBV2|TRBJ2-1
TGTGCCAGCAGTGCGACCGGGAGCTCCTACAATGAGCAGTTCTTC
CASSATGSSYNEQFF
>TRBD1|once|TRBV5-1|TRBJ2-1
TGCGCCAGCAGCTCCAATAGACAGGGGAATGCCTACAATGAGCAGTTCTTC
CASSSNRQGNAYNEQFF
>NA|NA|TRBV15|TRBJ2-1
TGTGCCACCAGCAGAACCGAGAGCGATGAGCAGTTCTTC
CATSRTESDEQFF
>TRBD1|NA|TRBV9|TRBJ2-7
TGTGCCAGCAGTCTTAACGGGGGACAGGGGTACGAGCAGTACTTC
CASSLNGGQGYEQYF
>NA|once|TRBV5-4|TRBJ2-5
TGTGCCAGCAGCCCCACAGGGGGGGGACGGACCCAGTACTTC
CASSPTGGGRTQYF
>TRBD1|many|TRBV6-5|TRBJ2-7
TGTGCCAGCAGTATTCGACAGGGGGTGGGTGAGCAGTACTTC
CASSIRQGVGEQYF
>NA|NA|TRBV2|TRBJ2-1
TGTGCCAGCAGTGATCCGCTAGTCCGCTTGTTGGATGAGCAGTTCTTC
CASSDPLVRLLDEQFF
>TRBD1|NA|TRBV15|TRBJ2-2
TGTGCCACCAGCACGGGACAGTTGAACACCGGGGAGCTGTTTTTT
CATSTGQLNTGELFF
>TRBD2|NA|TRBV27|TRBJ2-3
TGTGCCAGCAGTCCAGCCTTTCACTTCAGCGGGAGATTCTCAGATACGCAGTATTTT
CASSPAFHFSGRFSDTQYF
>TRBD2|NA|TRBV6-1|TRBJ2-5
TGTGCCAGCAGTGAAACCCTAGCGGGAGGATCAGAGACCCAGTACTTC
CASSETLAGGSETQYF
>NA|NA|TRBV7-9|TRBJ1-1
TGTGCCAGCAGCTTAGAACAGGGCAGTTACACTGAAGCTTTCTTT
CASSLEQGSYTEAFF
>TRBD1|NA|TRBV5-1|TRBJ2-3
TGCGCCAGCAGCTGGGACAGGGCCCCAGATACGCAGTATTTT
CASSWDRAPDTQYF
>NA|NA|TRBV11-2|TRBJ1-3
TGTGCCAGCAGCTTAGGGGCAGGTCGTGACACCATATATTTT
CASSLGAGRDTIYF
>NA|once|TRBV14|TRBJ1-3
TGTGCCAGCAGCGATCAGGGGATCTCTGGAAACACCATATATTTT
CASSDQGISGNTIYF
>NA|NA|TRBV21-1|TRBJ1-2
TGTGCCAGCAGCAAAGGAGGGCGAAATCCCAAGTGCGGCTACACCTTC
CASSKGGRNPKCGYTF
>TRBD1|once|TRBV5-1|TRBJ1-5
TGCGCCAGTAGGAGTGGGACAGACAATCAGCCCCAGCATTTT
CASRSGTDNQPQHF
>NA|few|TRBV5-6|TRBJ2-3
TGTGCCAGCAGCTTGGACGCTGGGGGGACAGATACGCAGTATTTT
CASSLDAGGTDTQYF
>TRBD1|few|TRBV9|TRBJ1-2
TGTGCCAGCAGCGACTTACGACAGGGGGCCCATGGCTACACCTTC
CASSDLRQGAHGYTF
>TRBD1|NA|TRBV28|TRBJ1-2
TGTGCCAGCAGTTCCAGGGGGCGTGGCTACACCTTC
CASSSRGRGYTF
>NA|NA|TRBV15|TRBJ1-3
TGTGCCACCAGCAGAGATCACTTTTCGAGTGGAAACACCATATATTTT
CATSRDHFSSGNTIYF
>NA|NA|TRBV28|TRBJ1-6
TGTGCCAGCAGTGTCACCCAAATAAGACTCTATAATTCACCCCTCCACTTT
CASSVTQIRLYNSPLHF
>NA|NA|TRBV5-8|TRBJ1-1
TGTGCCAGCAGTCGCGTCGGGGGGACCCCGGCTTTT
CASSRVGGTPAF
>TRBD1|NA|TRBV12-3/TRBV12-4|TRBJ1-2
TGTGCCAGCAGCCCGACAGGGGTCGGCTACACCTTC
CASSPTGVGYTF
>NA|NA|TRBV7-2|TRBJ2-3
TGTGCCAGCAGCTTAGCTTTAGCGGAAGGGGTGGATACGCAGTATTTT
CASSLALAEGVDTQYF
>TRBD1|NA|TRBV5-1|TRBJ1-4
TGCGCCAGCAGCTCGAGACCAAGGACAGGTACTAATGAAAAACTGTTTTTT
CASSSRPRTGTNEKLFF
>NA|few|TRBV3-1/TRBV3-2|TRBJ2-5
TGTGCCAGCAGCCAAGGAGGAACCCGTGAGACCCAGTACTTC
CASSQGGTRETQYF
>NA|NA|TRBV15|TRBJ1-2
TGTGCCACCAGCAGAAAGGCGGGACTTTATGGCTACACCTTC
CATSRKAGLYGYTF
>NA|NA|TRBV5-4|TRBJ2-1
TGTGCCAGCAACCCCCAGGGGCCTCAATACAATGAGCAGTTCTTC
CASNPQGPQYNEQFF
>NA|NA|TRBV6-1|TRBJ1-2
TGTGCCAGCAGTGAATTCGGGGGCTATGGCTACACCTTC
CASSEFGGYGYTF
>NA|NA|TRBV25-1|TRBJ2-1
TGTGCCAGCAGTGAATTTGGGCAGGGCCACAATGAGCAGTTCTTC
CASSEFGQGHNEQFF
>TRBD1|once|TRBV10-2|TRBJ2-1
TGCGCCATCAACTCCGGGACAGGCTACAATGAGCAGTTCTTC
CAINSGTGYNEQFF
>NA|NA|TRBV28|TRBJ1-1
TGTGCCAGCAGTTTTCTTTGGACTAAGAACACTGAAGCTTTCTTT
CASSFLWTKNTEAFF
>NA|NA|TRBV18|TRBJ1-2
TGTGCCAGCTCACCGCCGGGGTATGGCTACACCTTC
CASSPPGYGYTF
>NA|NA|TRBV19|TRBJ1-6
TGTGCCAGTATGCCGGCCACAGGTATGGGACCCCTCCACTTT
CASMPATGMGPLHF
>NA|NA|TRBV3-1/TRBV3-2|TRBJ1-2
TGTGCCAGCAGCCCCCATAGCGACTCTAACTATGGCTACACCTTC
CASSPHSDSNYGYTF